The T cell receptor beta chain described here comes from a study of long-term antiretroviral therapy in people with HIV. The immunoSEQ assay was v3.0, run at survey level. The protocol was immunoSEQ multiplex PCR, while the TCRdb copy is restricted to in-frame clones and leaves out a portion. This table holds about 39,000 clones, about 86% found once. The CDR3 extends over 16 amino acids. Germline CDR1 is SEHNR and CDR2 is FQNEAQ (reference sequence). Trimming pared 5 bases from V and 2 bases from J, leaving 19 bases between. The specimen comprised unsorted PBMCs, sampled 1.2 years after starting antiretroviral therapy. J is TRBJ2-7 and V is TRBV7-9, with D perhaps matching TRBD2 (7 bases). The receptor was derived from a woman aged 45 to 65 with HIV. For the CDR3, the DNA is TGTGCCAGCAGCCCGGGGGGCGGGGCAGATACCTACGAGCAGTACTTC. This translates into CASSPGGGADTYEQYF.